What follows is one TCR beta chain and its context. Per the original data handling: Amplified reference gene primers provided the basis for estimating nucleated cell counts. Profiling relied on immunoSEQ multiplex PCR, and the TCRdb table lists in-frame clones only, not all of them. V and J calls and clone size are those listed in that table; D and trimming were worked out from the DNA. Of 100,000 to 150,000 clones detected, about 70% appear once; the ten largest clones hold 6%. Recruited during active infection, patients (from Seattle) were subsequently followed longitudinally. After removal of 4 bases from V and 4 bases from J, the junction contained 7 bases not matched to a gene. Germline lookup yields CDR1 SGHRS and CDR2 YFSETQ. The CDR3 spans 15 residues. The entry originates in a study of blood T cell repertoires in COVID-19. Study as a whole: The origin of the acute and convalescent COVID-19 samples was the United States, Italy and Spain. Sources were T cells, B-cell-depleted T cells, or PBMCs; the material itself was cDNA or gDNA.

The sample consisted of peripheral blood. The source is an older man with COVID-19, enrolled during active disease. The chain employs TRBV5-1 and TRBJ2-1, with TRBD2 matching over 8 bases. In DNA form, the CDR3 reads TGCGCCAGCAGCGCTACTAGCGGACCTTACAATGAGCAGTTCTTC. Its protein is CASSATSGPYNEQFF.